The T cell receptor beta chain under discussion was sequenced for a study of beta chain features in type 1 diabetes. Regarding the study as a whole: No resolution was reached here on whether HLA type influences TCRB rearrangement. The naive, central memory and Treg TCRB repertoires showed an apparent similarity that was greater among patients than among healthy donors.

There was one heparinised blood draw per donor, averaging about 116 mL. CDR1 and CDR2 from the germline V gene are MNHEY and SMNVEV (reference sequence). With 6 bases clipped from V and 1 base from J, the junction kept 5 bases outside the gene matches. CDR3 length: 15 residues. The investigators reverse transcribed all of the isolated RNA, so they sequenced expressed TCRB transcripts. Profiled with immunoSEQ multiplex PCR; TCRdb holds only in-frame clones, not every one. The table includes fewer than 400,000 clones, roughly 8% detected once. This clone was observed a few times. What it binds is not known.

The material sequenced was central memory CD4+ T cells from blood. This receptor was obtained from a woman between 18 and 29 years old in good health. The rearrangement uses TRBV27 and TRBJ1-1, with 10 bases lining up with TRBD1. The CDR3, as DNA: TGTGCCAGCAGAACCCGGGACAGGGGGAACACTGAAGCTTTCTTT. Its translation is CASRTRDRGNTEAFF.